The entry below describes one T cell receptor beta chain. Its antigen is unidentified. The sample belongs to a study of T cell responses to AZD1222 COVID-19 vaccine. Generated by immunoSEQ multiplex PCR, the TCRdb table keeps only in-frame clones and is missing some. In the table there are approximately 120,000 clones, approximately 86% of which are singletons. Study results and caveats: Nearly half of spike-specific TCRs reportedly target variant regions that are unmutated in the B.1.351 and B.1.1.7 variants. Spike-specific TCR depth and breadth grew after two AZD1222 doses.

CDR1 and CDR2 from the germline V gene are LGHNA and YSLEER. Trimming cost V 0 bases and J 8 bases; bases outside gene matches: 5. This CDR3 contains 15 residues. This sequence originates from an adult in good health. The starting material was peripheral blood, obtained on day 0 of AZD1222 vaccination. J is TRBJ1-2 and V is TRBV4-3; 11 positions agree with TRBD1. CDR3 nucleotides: TGCGCCAGCAGCCAAGACCGGGACAGGGGGTCCGGCTACACCTTC. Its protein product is CASSQDRDRGSGYTF.